This T cell receptor (beta chain) was retrieved from a study of cytomegalovirus exposure and HLA in healthy donors (dated by TCRdb to the late 2010s). About the study as a whole: An earlier analysis of more than 550 of the donors reported around 280 Gb of sequence data and 100 million to 120 million unique TCR beta sequences obtained from around 170 million T cells. Roughly 300 gigabases of sequencing data and approximately 92 million unique TCR sequences made up an early release that covered several hundred HLA-typed donors. Of the 398 genotyped donors, about 84% fell in the genetic ancestry cluster associated with self-reported Caucasian donors. The study was designed to test whether signatures of past pathogen exposure could be identified by cataloging public T cell receptors. The study profiled the T cell repertoires of about 640 subjects by immunosequencing and related them to cytomegalovirus serostatus. In addition to the first cohort of several hundred subjects, a separate validation cohort of approximately 120 different subjects was used. To predict cytomegalovirus infection status, the study brought together high-throughput TCR immunosequencing, statistical association of individual TCRs with disease status, and machine learning. A later analysis re-analyzed previously published TCR beta repertoires from roughly 630 donors and added high-resolution HLA genotyping to study TCR occurrence patterns. Rather than using new phenotypic data, the later analysis identified candidate immune exposures from TCR beta sequences and from how often those sequences occurred across donors. To decide whether each TCR beta V gene segment behaved as functional or pseudogenic, an earlier analysis of 587 of the donors relied on high-throughput TCR beta sequencing. Donor age, sex, ethnicity and CMV serostatus were compiled alongside the repertoire data. A later genetic analysis used genome-wide SNP genotypes for about three fifths of the 666 donors, treating that subset as a discovery cohort. Every repertoire in the discovery cohort had been generated on one and the same sequencing platform. Class I and class II HLA loci were covered by the typing at four-digit resolution. The number of donors typed differed by locus, with 629-630 for A, B, C, DRB1 and DQB1, approximately 500 for DQA1, nearly 610 for DPA1, and 400 to 490 for DPB1. About 5 DR-DQ haplotypes were handled as single units for association and clustering, since linkage in the cohort was strong. Among 398 genotyped donors of the cohort, an average of approximately 240,000 unique TCR beta nucleotide sequences was sequenced per donor, of which 15% to 20% were non-productive.

Overall study outcomes, separate from this receptor: Correlated functional status among segregating V segments might be attributable to linkage disequilibrium, but an unknown experimental factor could not be ruled out. The classifier was reported to diagnose cytomegalovirus status with high specificity and sensitivity in both the original cohort and the validation cohort. Immune exposure information for the cohort was limited to CMV serostatus. It was suggested by the authors that the approach could potentially be generalized to other disease states and immunological phenotypes. Several of the top co-occurrence clusters appeared to be linked to parvovirus B19, influenza, CMV and Epstein-Barr virus, according to a later analysis. Across donors, most TCR sequences were observed very rarely, whereas some public TCRs were present in many individuals. The sequencing pipeline was judged likely to have produced a cluster of highly shared sequence variants as a technical artifact. A later genetic analysis reported fewer N-insertions in productive TCRs among donors in an Asian-associated ancestry cluster than the approximately 670-donor mean. HLA typing was unavailable for some donors at each locus, so association tests used only the typed subset. In an earlier analysis of about 600 of the donors, most TCR beta V segments appeared in productive rearrangements about 87% or about 30% of the time, broadly matching IMGT annotations. Roughly uniform sequencing depth across donors was assumed in presence/absence analyses, although this assumption may not hold. According to a later analysis, TCR association rates differed among HLA loci, with DRB1 alleles showing the most associated TCRs and HLA-C alleles showing the fewest. According to a later analysis, most CMV-associated TCR beta chains appeared to be HLA-restricted, and the HLA associations seemed to be driven largely by CMV exposure. In a later analysis, HLA-associated TCR beta chains showed more clonal expansion and lower generation probabilities than non-associated chains that were equally common. Some IMGT-functional V segments, including TRBV6-2 and TRBV6-3, could not be told apart with the 87-base-pair reads, so those segments were excluded. The study gave a list of some 150 TCR beta chains associated with cytomegalovirus. In vitro tests confirmed that a few of the cytomegalovirus-associated TCR beta chains recognize cytomegalovirus antigens. A further reported finding was that TCR beta sequences accurately predicted the HLA-A and HLA-B alleles for most subjects in the first cohort. A later genetic analysis associated a missense DCLRE1C variant with V-gene and J-gene trimming of TCR beta chains, and an independent cohort replicated the association. In a later analysis, 16,951 TCR beta sequences were associated with specific HLA alleles at a false discovery rate of 0.05. Around 16 rarely observed V segments, including chromosome 9 orphons, were excluded from the earlier analysis of about 500 of the donors because counts were too low. Assigning TCR associations to individual alleles was difficult when HLA alleles, especially DR and DQ, strongly co-occurred. The cohort was sequenced for TCR beta chains only, and without alpha or paired-chain data the features that could be detected were limited.

In total, 630 or so healthy bone marrow donors made up the cohort. At the time of sampling, all cohort members were nominally healthy, though unrecorded immune exposures were likely present. The donor was CMV seropositive and belonged to the group of a few hundred seropositive cohort members. A peripheral blood sample was collected from each donor, and TCR beta sequencing was performed on peripheral blood mononuclear cells. Genomic DNA was extracted from the blood cell samples with the Qiagen DNeasy Blood Extraction Kit. Library prep was done by the immunoSEQ multiplex PCR assay. The multiplex PCR relied on a mix of 60 forward primers for TCR Vbeta segments and 13 reverse primers for TCR Jbeta segments. Amplification of the CDR3 region of rearranged TCR beta genes was performed with a multiplex PCR assay on genomic DNA. Amplified TCR beta libraries were sequenced as 87-base-pair reads on the Illumina HiSeq System. Concerning the study's data processing: Across the 666 repertoires, a later analysis counted 75 million to 90 million unique TCR beta chains, roughly 11 million of which were shared by at least two donors. To remove PCR and sequencing errors, raw reads were error-corrected and collapsed into unique sequences using a nearest-neighbor algorithm that merged closely related sequences. To assign V, D and J gene segments, CDR3 sequences were aligned to IMGT reference sequences. For a sequence to be retained, a match of at least six nucleotides to both a V gene segment and a J gene segment was required. A rearrangement was called productive if the CDR3 had no stop codons and remained in frame with V and J, and every other rearrangement was called non-productive. CDR3 was defined by IMGT convention, running from the second conserved V-encoded cysteine to the conserved J-encoded phenylalanine. The earlier analysis of some 580 of the donors excluded any sequence lacking an unambiguous match to a single V gene segment. In an earlier analysis of roughly 500 of the donors, V segments were called functional above 56.7% productive rearrangements and were called segregating when the between-donor standard deviation exceeded 5%. To diagnose cytomegalovirus status from the catalog of TCR beta chain sequences, a statistical classification framework was built. A later analysis assigned V and J genes by comparing TCR nucleotide sequences with IMGT/GENE-DB human TR gene sequences. The TCRdist pipeline was used in a later analysis to assign CDR3 sequences and most-parsimonious VDJ recombination scenarios. A later analysis defined each TCR beta chain by its CDR3 amino acid sequence plus V-gene family, and excluded reads lacking a unique V-gene family. In a later analysis, approximately 590 highly shared, low-generation-probability nucleotide sequences were removed to address suspected cross-contamination and a sequencing artifact. For each public chain, a later analysis derived a clonal expansion index from normalized ranks of inferred template counts within each repertoire. In a later analysis, generation probabilities were computed using a VDJ recombination model fitted to out-of-frame rearrangements, and the results were checked against IGoR. In a later analysis, TCR-TCR, TCR-HLA and TCR-CMV co-occurrence was scored with hypergeometric tests, and a repertoire-size bias correction was applied to TCR pairs. To estimate false discovery rates, a later analysis permuted the HLA or CMV assignments 20 times. A later analysis grouped co-occurring TCRs with DBSCAN, adding TCRdist sequence similarity when clustering within HLA-allele-positive subsets. Repertoires with fewer than 30,000 or more than 120,000 public chains were left out of co-occurrence clustering, as were four to six repertoires with anomalous nucleotide sharing. TCRdb provides this immuneACCESS table in a form limited to in-frame rearrangements. Some clones are lacking; in checked studies, under half of them reflect an unresolved V gene, and why the rest are absent is not known. V, J and clone size were drawn from that table, and D and trimming were deduced from the DNA. For this sample the table gives 200,000 to 250,000 clones, of which 80% to 85% were detected only once. The ten most abundant clones make up about 7.5% of the sample.

In the case of this clone: The specificity of this receptor is unknown. Base qualities are not recorded, but no much larger clone differs from it by a single base.

The CDR3 spans 12 residues, from the cysteine through the phenylalanine. Of all the DNA, just the CDR3 is kept, 36 bases in frame from base 1. Trimming costs V 7 bases and J 1 base, and their ends lie 10 bases apart. The germline V gene supplies CDR1 SQVTM and CDR2 ANQGSEA. Rearrangement joined TRBV29-1 to TRBJ1-1, with TRBD1 perhaps the D gene, on 6 matching bases. The sequenced sample consisted of PBMCs. This TCR was recovered from a woman aged 60-75 years in good health and CMV-seropositive. The DNA sequence reads TGCAGCGCCGGACAGCAGAACACTGAAGCTTTCTTT. Its protein reads: CSAGQQNTEAFF.